A selection of T cell receptor beta chains follows, all from one sample in a study of shared clonotypes between healthy human individuals. Repertoires were generated with immunoSEQ multiplex PCR, while TCRdb's copy carries only in-frame clones and drops some. The sample lists approximately 700,000 clones; around three quarters were seen once. Input material: memory CD4+ T cells sorted from blood. The source is a woman aged 30 to 39 in good health. Both conserved end residues are part of each CDR3. A D gene is named only where the DNA matches it firmly. Only some rows state a clone size, as once, few, many or a class for expanded clones.

>TRBV10-3|TRBJ1-2|NA|NA
TGTGCCATCAGTGAGTCGAAGGGCTGGAGCTATGGCTACACCTTC
CAISESKGWSYGYTF
>TRBV28|TRBJ1-1|NA|NA
TGTGCCAGCAGTTTATTCCCCCCGAAGATCGGGCCGAGTATGAACACTGAAGCTTTCTTT
CASSLFPPKIGPSMNTEAFF
>TRBV30|TRBJ1-3|NA|NA
TGTGCCTGGAGTGGTGGCAGCTCTGGAAACACCATATATTTT
CAWSGGSSGNTIYF
>TRBV19|TRBJ1-1|NA|NA
TGTGCCAGTAGTGCACAGGGCATGAACACTGAAGCTTTCTTT
CASSAQGMNTEAFF
>TRBV7-2|TRBJ2-1|NA|TRBD2
TGTGCCAGCAGATTCGGCGGGACTAGCGGGGTAAATGAGCAGTTCTTC
CASRFGGTSGVNEQFF
>TRBV2|TRBJ1-3|NA|NA
TGTGCCAGCAGTGAATCTCGCTCTGGAAACACCATATATTTT
CASSESRSGNTIYF
>TRBV19|TRBJ1-2|NA|NA
TGTGCCAGTAGTCCAAGGGGGACTACGGATTATGGCTACACCTTC
CASSPRGTTDYGYTF
>TRBV4-1|TRBJ1-2|few|TRBD1
TGCGCCAGCAGCCCAGTAAACCGGGACAGCCGAAGCCTTAACTATGGCTACACCTTC
CASSPVNRDSRSLNYGYTF
>TRBV2|TRBJ2-7|NA|NA
TGTGCCAGCAGTTTCGGGCAGATCTACGAGCAGTACTTC
CASSFGQIYEQYF
>TRBV28|TRBJ2-3|once|TRBD1
TGTGCCAGCACCGGGACAGGGGTTGGAGATACGCAGTATTTT
CASTGTGVGDTQYF
>TRBV28|TRBJ1-5|NA|NA
TGTGCCAGCACCGGGGGAGGTCAGCCCCAGCATTTT
CASTGGGQPQHF
>TRBV5-1|TRBJ1-3|NA|NA
TGCGCCAGCAGCGGGGGGACATTTGGAAACACCATATATTTT
CASSGGTFGNTIYF
>TRBV18|TRBJ2-6|NA|NA
TGTGCCAGCTCACCCAGGGCCTCGGGGGCCAACGTCCTGACTTTC
CASSPRASGANVLTF
>TRBV29-1|TRBJ2-1|NA|TRBD2
TGCAGCGCCGAACGGCTAGCGGGAGGGTTCCATGAGCAGTTCTTC
CSAERLAGGFHEQFF
>TRBV7-2|TRBJ1-5|NA|NA
TGTGCCAGCAGCTTAGCAGGGGGTGGGCAGCCCCAGCATTTT
CASSLAGGGQPQHF
>TRBV18|TRBJ2-1|NA|NA
TGTGCCAGCACAAACTATGGAAATGAGCAGTTCTTC
CASTNYGNEQFF
>TRBV6-1|TRBJ1-2|NA|TRBD1
TGTGCCAGCAGTGAAGCGGGACAGGGGAGCTATGGCTACACCTTC
CASSEAGQGSYGYTF
>TRBV28|TRBJ1-5|NA|NA
TGTGCCAGCAGTTTCCCGGACAAGTCTCTAGGGGCCCAGCATTTT
CASSFPDKSLGAQHF
>TRBV6-1|TRBJ2-7|NA|TRBD1
TGTGCCAGCACCGTCGACAGGGGGATCGGCGAGCAGTACTTC
CASTVDRGIGEQYF
>TRBV5-1|TRBJ1-3|NA|NA
TGCGCCAGCAGCTTAGGATCGCTCTCTGGAAACACCATATATTTT
CASSLGSLSGNTIYF
>TRBV6-1|TRBJ1-1|NA|TRBD1
TGTGCCAGCAGCCACACAGGGGTGAACACTGAAGCTTTCTTT
CASSHTGVNTEAFF
>TRBV7-9|TRBJ2-1|NA|NA
TGTGCCAGCAGCTTAGGGTCAGGGGAACACAATGAGCAGTTCTTC
CASSLGSGEHNEQFF
>TRBV28|TRBJ2-2|NA|TRBD2
TGTGCCAGCAGCGCCTTTAGCGGGAGGGCCTTAACCGGGGAGCTGTTTTTT
CASSAFSGRALTGELFF
>TRBV7-9|TRBJ2-5|NA|NA
TGTGCCAGCAGCTTATCCGAACAAGAGACCCAGTACTTC
CASSLSEQETQYF
>TRBV4-1|TRBJ1-5|NA|NA
TGCGCCAGCAGCCAAGACTTTAGCAATCAGCCCCAGCATTTT
CASSQDFSNQPQHF
>TRBV30|TRBJ2-5|NA|NA
TGTGCCTGGAGTGTCGGGGGCACGGAGACCCAGTACTTC
CAWSVGGTETQYF
>TRBV7-2|TRBJ2-6|NA|TRBD1
TGTGCCAGCAGCTTTACAGGGGCTGGGGCCAACGTCCTGACTTTC
CASSFTGAGANVLTF
>TRBV19|TRBJ1-1|NA|NA
TGTGCCAGTAGGGGACGGATGAACACTGAAGCTTTCTTT
CASRGRMNTEAFF
>TRBV18|TRBJ1-2|NA|NA
TGTGCCAGCTCACCAGGGCAGGGGATCTATGGCTACACCTTC
CASSPGQGIYGYTF
>TRBV19|TRBJ1-2|NA|NA
TGTGCCAGTCGCAGTAATAGCGAACTATATGGCTACACCTTC
CASRSNSELYGYTF
>TRBV7-8|TRBJ2-1|NA|TRBD2
TGTGCCAGCAGCTTTAGGACTAGCGGGAGCAATGAGCAGTTCTTC
CASSFRTSGSNEQFF
>TRBV5-4|TRBJ2-5|few|NA
TGTGCCAGCAGCTCGACAGTGTATTCAGAGACCCAGTACTTC
CASSSTVYSETQYF
>TRBV15|TRBJ2-7|few|TRBD2
TGTGCCACCAGCAGAGGGAGCGGGAGCTCCTACGAGCAGTACTTC
CATSRGSGSSYEQYF
>TRBV7-6|TRBJ2-7|NA|NA
TGTGCCAGCAGCTTACGGGGCAGGGGCGACGAGCAGTACTTC
CASSLRGRGDEQYF
>TRBV4-1|TRBJ2-3|NA|NA
TGCGCCAGCAGCCAAGAGTTGAGGGGAAGCGGCACAGATACGCAGTATTTT
CASSQELRGSGTDTQYF
>TRBV2|TRBJ2-7|NA|TRBD2
TGTGCCAGCAGTGAACGGCTAGCGGGAGGCGAGCAGTACTTC
CASSERLAGGEQYF
>TRBV10-1|TRBJ2-1|NA|TRBD2
TGCGCCAGCAGTAGCGGGACCTACAATGAGCAGTTCTTC
CASSSGTYNEQFF
>TRBV7-9|TRBJ2-7|NA|NA
TGTGCCAGCAGCTCGAGGTCGGGTTCTTACGAGCAGTACTTC
CASSSRSGSYEQYF
>TRBV30|TRBJ2-5|few|NA
TGTGCCTGGAGCGGATCCGGGGGCCAAGAGACCCAGTACTTC
CAWSGSGGQETQYF
>TRBV19|TRBJ2-7|NA|TRBD1
TGTGCCAGTAGTTCGCAGACAGGGGAGCAGTACTTC
CASSSQTGEQYF